This is a list of T cell receptor beta chains from one sample in a study of T cell responses to AZD1222 COVID-19 vaccine. Data came from immunoSEQ multiplex PCR; TCRdb stores just in-frame clones and leaves some out. The sample has more than 110,000 clones, about nine tenths seen once. The sample was peripheral blood, taken on day 0 of AZD1222 vaccination. The receptors derive from an adult in good health. CDR3s include the opening cysteine and the closing phenylalanine or tryptophan. D genes are given only for firm matches. Only part of the rows carry a size: once, few, many, or a class if the clone is expanded.

cdr3_aa cdr3_nt d_call clone_size cdr3_length j_call v_call
CASREGAADGNSPLHF TGTGCCAGCAGGGAGGGGGCCGCGGATGGTAATTCACCCCTCCACTTT TRBD1 . 16 TRBJ1-6 TRBV25-1
CACSVVTEAFF TGTGCCTGCTCAGTCGTCACTGAAGCTTTCTTT . . 11 TRBJ1-1 TRBV12-3/TRBV12-4
CAGQAYRGNSPLHF TGTGCCGGTCAAGCCTACAGGGGAAATTCACCCCTCCACTTT TRBD1 . 14 TRBJ1-6 TRBV6-4
CASSLSGIRRQETQYF TGTGCCAGCAGTTTATCGGGTATTCGCAGGCAAGAGACCCAGTACTTC . once 16 TRBJ2-5 TRBV27
CASSLDRHANQPQHF TGTGCCAGCAGCTTAGACAGGCATGCGAATCAGCCCCAGCATTTT . . 15 TRBJ1-5 TRBV7-9
CASSLLGGPLHF TGTGCCAGCAGCTTGTTAGGGGGACCCCTCCACTTT . . 12 TRBJ1-6 TRBV5-5
CASSSRDRGRNQPQHF TGTGCCAGCAGTTCGCGGGACAGGGGAAGAAATCAGCCCCAGCATTTT TRBD1 . 16 TRBJ1-5 TRBV27
CSVGFRGGYGYTF TGCAGCGTTGGGTTTAGGGGAGGTTATGGCTACACCTTC . . 13 TRBJ1-2 TRBV29-1
CASSQEYLNTEAFF TGCGCCAGCAGCCAAGAATACCTGAACACTGAAGCTTTCTTT . . 14 TRBJ1-1 TRBV4-1
CASSLSSSGGNYEQYF TGTGCCAGCAGTTTGAGCTCTAGCGGGGGTAACTACGAGCAGTACTTC TRBD2 . 16 TRBJ2-7 TRBV6-6
CASSDVSRPKGLEQFF TGTGCCAGCAGTGACGTCAGTCGGCCTAAGGGGCTTGAGCAGTTCTTC . . 16 TRBJ2-1 TRBV2
CASSTGQGGNIQYF TGTGCCAGCAGCACAGGACAAGGGGGAAACATTCAGTACTTC . . 14 TRBJ2-4 TRBV13
CASRMEGRDEQYF TGTGCCAGCAGGATGGAGGGGCGCGACGAGCAGTACTTC . . 13 TRBJ2-7 TRBV28
CASSEALSNRGRLLGYTF TGTGCCAGCAGTGAAGCCCTTTCTAACAGAGGGCGGTTGCTTGGCTACACCTTC . . 18 TRBJ1-2 TRBV2
CASSRRTGGLAKNIQYF TGTGCCAGCAGTCGACGGACAGGTGGGCTAGCCAAAAACATTCAGTACTTC TRBD1 . 17 TRBJ2-4 TRBV27
CASRPWRASGYNEQFF TGTGCCAGCAGGCCCTGGAGGGCTAGCGGGTACAATGAGCAGTTCTTC TRBD2 . 16 TRBJ2-1 TRBV25-1
CASRAGTGEGNEQFF TGCGCCAGCAGGGCCGGGACAGGGGAGGGCAATGAGCAGTTCTTC TRBD1 . 15 TRBJ2-1 TRBV5-1
CASSSQGGRGTQYF TGTGCCAGCAGCTCTCAAGGGGGGAGGGGTACGCAGTATTTT . . 14 TRBJ2-3 TRBV7-6
CASSYSQRSNNQPQHF TGTGCCAGCAGTTACTCACAGCGGTCCAACAATCAGCCCCAGCATTTT . . 16 TRBJ1-5 TRBV6-6
CASSPGTNQETQYF TGCGCCAGCAGTCCCGGGACTAACCAAGAGACCCAGTACTTC TRBD2 . 14 TRBJ2-5 TRBV10-1
CASSRSSGTDYSPLHF TGTGCCAGCAGCCGATCCTCCGGGACTGACTATTCACCCCTCCACTTT . . 16 TRBJ1-6 TRBV4-2
CASSLGGVTEAFF TGCGCCAGCAGCTTGGGGGGTGTTACTGAAGCTTTCTTT . . 13 TRBJ1-1 TRBV5-1
CASGRRDQPQHF TGTGCCTCGGGGAGGAGGGATCAGCCCCAGCATTTT . . 12 TRBJ1-5 TRBV24-1
CASSPGESLPQETQYF TGTGCCAGCTCACCAGGGGAATCGCTCCCTCAAGAGACCCAGTACTTC . . 16 TRBJ2-5 TRBV18
CASSLDYYEQYF TGTGCCAGCAGCTTAGACTACTACGAGCAGTACTTC . . 12 TRBJ2-7 TRBV7-8
CASSLVGARRGNEAFF TGCGCCAGCAGCTTGGTGGGCGCAAGGCGGGGGAATGAAGCTTTCTTT . . 16 TRBJ1-1 TRBV5-1
CASSQDLHRGLGEQYF TGTGCCAGCAGCCAAGATCTACACAGGGGACTCGGGGAGCAGTACTTC . few 16 TRBJ2-7 TRBV4-2
CAWSLPDSSYEQYF TGTGCCTGGAGTCTGCCGGACAGCTCCTACGAGCAGTACTTC . . 14 TRBJ2-7 TRBV30
CASSRDTGRNTIYF TGTGCCAGCAGCCGGGACACGGGCAGAAACACCATATATTTT . . 14 TRBJ1-3 TRBV7-2
CASRTGTPGGTQHF TGTGCCAGCAGAACCGGGACACCCGGAGGGACCCAGCATTTT . . 14 TRBJ1-5 TRBV27
CASRGLSSKFF TGTGCCAGCAGGGGGCTTTCTTCGAAGTTCTTC . . 11 TRBJ2-1 TRBV2
CASSYIPLGQGGSPLHF TGTGCCAGCAGCTATATACCGCTGGGACAGGGAGGTTCACCCCTCCACTTT TRBD1 . 17 TRBJ1-6 TRBV4-2
CASSQGYEQYF TGTGCCAGCAGCCAGGGCTACGAGCAGTACTTC . . 11 TRBJ2-7 TRBV3-1/TRBV3-2
CASTPRENTEAFF TGTGCCAGCACACCTCGGGAGAACACTGAAGCTTTCTTT . once 13 TRBJ1-1 TRBV2
CASSQVNEQFF TGTGCCAGCAGCCAAGTAAATGAGCAGTTCTTC . . 11 TRBJ2-1 TRBV14
CASSQDMGQGADEQYF TGTGCCAGCAGCCAAGATATGGGACAGGGGGCTGACGAGCAGTACTTC TRBD1 few 16 TRBJ2-7 TRBV4-2
CASSLRWGDYNSPLHF TGTGCCAGCAGCCTCCGGTGGGGGGACTATAATTCACCCCTCCACTTT . . 16 TRBJ1-6 TRBV7-2
CASGLQGRMETQYF TGCGCCAGCGGGTTACAGGGGAGAATGGAGACCCAGTACTTC TRBD1 . 14 TRBJ2-5 TRBV5-1
CASSLTLDEQYF TGTGCCAGCAGCTTAACCTTAGACGAGCAGTACTTC . . 12 TRBJ2-7 TRBV11-1
CASRLTANEKLFF TGCGCCAGCAGGCTGACAGCTAATGAAAAACTGTTTTTT . . 13 TRBJ1-4 TRBV4-1
CASSPTLSHNQPQHF TGTGCCAGCAGCCCCACGCTCAGCCACAATCAGCCCCAGCATTTT . . 15 TRBJ1-5 TRBV3-1/TRBV3-2
CAWSGSLRNEKLFF TGTGCCTGGAGTGGTTCGCTACGTAATGAAAAACTGTTTTTT . . 14 TRBJ1-4 TRBV30
CASSLDKMGLTNYGYTF TGTGCCAGCAGCTTAGATAAAATGGGTTTGACTAACTATGGCTACACCTTC . few 17 TRBJ1-2 TRBV11-2
CASSKNSQENTEAFF TGTGCCAGTTCCAAAAATTCTCAGGAGAACACTGAAGCTTTCTTT . once 15 TRBJ1-1 TRBV18
CASSLVAGNYGYTF TGTGCCAGCAGCCTCGTGGCAGGGAACTATGGCTACACCTTC . . 14 TRBJ1-2 TRBV28
CARSGARDRGNYGYTF TGTGCCAGAAGCGGGGCCCGGGACAGGGGGAACTATGGCTACACCTTC TRBD1 few 16 TRBJ1-2 TRBV5-3
CASSPSRQGAGYGYTF TGTGCCAGCAGTCCTTCTCGACAGGGGGCGGGCTATGGCTACACCTTC TRBD1 . 16 TRBJ1-2 TRBV28
CASSQDPVDYGYTF TGTGCCAGCAGCCAAGATCCTGTTGACTATGGCTACACCTTC . . 14 TRBJ1-2 TRBV4-2
CASSSMNYNEQFF TGTGCCAGCAGTTCGATGAATTACAATGAGCAGTTCTTC . . 13 TRBJ2-1 TRBV27
CASSNKRGEGTEAFF TGCGCCAGCAGCAACAAGCGGGGCGAGGGAACTGAAGCTTTCTTT . . 15 TRBJ1-1 TRBV5-1
CASRRIGVPQETQYF TGTGCCAGCAGGAGGATCGGGGTTCCACAAGAGACCCAGTACTTC . . 15 TRBJ2-5 TRBV5-4
CASSLGQRSNTGELFF TGTGCCAGCAGCTTAGGTCAGCGGTCGAACACCGGGGAGCTGTTTTTT . . 16 TRBJ2-2 TRBV7-8
CASSLEFVNRGPTGNTIYF TGTGCCAGCAGTTTAGAGTTTGTCAACAGGGGTCCTACTGGAAACACCATATATTTT TRBD1 . 19 TRBJ1-3 TRBV28
CASSDSGESEAFF TGTGCCAGCAGTGACTCGGGGGAATCTGAAGCTTTCTTT . once 13 TRBJ1-1 TRBV6-4
CASSYEAESQPQHF TGTGCCAGCAGTTACGAGGCAGAGAGTCAGCCCCAGCATTTT . . 14 TRBJ1-5 TRBV6-2/TRBV6-3
CASSRYGTGGELGYGYTF TGTGCCAGCAGCCGTTACGGGACAGGGGGCGAATTGGGCTATGGCTACACCTTC TRBD1 . 18 TRBJ1-2 TRBV14
CASSPGDYGYTF TGTGCCAGCAGCCCAGGGGACTATGGCTACACCTTC . . 12 TRBJ1-2 TRBV7-4
CASSVDPDTNTEAFF TGTGCCAGCAGCGTAGACCCTGACACTAACACTGAAGCTTTCTTT . . 15 TRBJ1-1 TRBV9
CASSLQGPIEAFF TGTGCCAGCAGTTTACAGGGCCCAATCGAGGCTTTCTTT . . 13 TRBJ1-1 TRBV28
CASSLNRQGANEKLFF TGTGCCAGCTCACTCAATCGCCAGGGGGCTAATGAAAAACTGTTTTTT TRBD1 . 16 TRBJ1-4 TRBV18